This T cell receptor (beta chain) was found in a study of T-cell memory formation after mild COVID-19. General study points: Some responding clones appeared in pre-infection memory, suggesting cross-reactive memory joined. Contracting clones from day 15 to 85 had balanced CD4/CD8; later expanders favoured CD4+.

It was 5'RACE with constant-segment primers that produced the TCR alpha and TCR beta cDNA libraries, which carried sample barcodes and UMIs. TCRdb itself ran the 5' RACE reads through MiXCR, one entry per CDR3 protein. This table has 450,000 to 650,000 distinct CDR3 sequences, over 15% appearing once. The table lists this clonotype with a few counts. Antigen unknown. Trimming took 5 bases from V and 6 from J, leaving 15 bases between them. The CDR3 totals 14 residues. From germline, CDR1 is SGHVS and CDR2 FQNEAQ. Material: PBMCs or a T cell subset sorted from them (not recorded which). This clonotype originated in an adult woman who had mild COVID-19 (a few samples of this study predate the infection). Cell type and time point are not known. This chain joins TRBV7-8 and TRBJ2-3; D unresolved. CDR3 sequence reads: CASSLSHLMDTQYF. In DNA form, the CDR3 reads TGTGCCAGCAGCCTTTCCCACTTGATGGATACGCAGTATTTT.